These T cell receptor beta chains were read from a single sample in a study of CD8 T cells in ankylosing spondylitis. TCRdb re-analysed the 5' RACE reads in MiXCR, keeping a single row per CDR3 protein. The table includes roughly 300,000 distinct CDR3 sequences, 8% detected once. Specimen: blood, either unsorted or a sorted T cell fraction (not recorded which). The receptors originated from a male donor with ankylosing spondylitis. CDR3s leave out the opening cysteine and the closing phenylalanine or tryptophan.

v_gene | CDR3aa
TRBV7-9 | ASSFDPGISYEQY
TRBV5-1 | ASSPTTATGELF
TRBV5-1 | ASSLVAGADSYNEQF
TRBV24-1 | ATSASRALAKNIQY
TRBV2 | ALSLRGQASYEQY
TRBV11-2 | ASSSFRLAAADTQY
TRBV7-3 | ASSSAGVSEAF
TRBV28 | ASRPFEGGRTDTQY
TRBV29-1 | SASLGQGPYEQY
TRBV7-3 | ASSLRGDNSPLH
TRBV7-6 | ASSPRTENNEQF
TRBV15 | ATSRDRGGGREQY
TRBV6-5 | ASSYGQGPSYEQY
TRBV28 | ASRRTSGRPAEQY
TRBV29-1 | SAEGGSRTGELF
TRBV20-1 | SALGLAGRPQETQY
TRBV5-1 | ASSRYSGGGQFREQF
TRBV12-3/TRBV12-4 | ASSSTDGTGGEKLF
TRBV20-1 | SASQVETQY
TRBV3-1 | ASTPSGTRGNEQF
TRBV20-1 | SARARVTDTQY
TRBV5-1 | ASSGGLAGGKQY
TRBV25-1 | ASIGRESYNEQF
TRBV12-3/TRBV12-4 | ASTVTGQRT
TRBV25-1 | ASSVTVNTGELF
TRBV27 | ASSAGTAGTGELF